Listed here are 19 T cell receptor beta chains from one sample, sequenced in a study of T cell clonality in common variable immunodeficiency. Using immunoSEQ multiplex PCR, the repertoire was profiled, and TCRdb retains in-frame clones only, with some absent. Captured here are 55,000 or so clones, none seen once; the top ten comprise 5.4%. Sequenced sample: peripheral blood mononuclear cells. The receptors come from a person aged 18 to 69 in good health.

This clone was seen many times. The sequenced fragment ends 3 residues before the CDR3 boundary, so the rest is inferred from the germline J gene. The chain employs TRBV20-1 and TRBJ1-5, with 7 bases identical to TRBD1. CDR3 length equals 14 residues. Germline values: CDR1 DFQATT, CDR2 SNEGSKA (reference sequence). Trimming took 0 bases from V and 6 from J; bases not matched to a gene: 5. The CDR3 loop is CSARDMTGSQPQHF. Incomplete CDR3 DNA: TGCAGTGCTAGAGATATGACAGGGAGTCAGCCC.

The table lists this clone with many counts. The read ends 3 residues early relative to the CDR3; the germline J gene fills the gap. The chain combines TRBV5-6 with TRBJ2-5, with 7 bases aligning to TRBD1. V dropped 4 bases and J dropped 1; count of bases not matched to a gene: 4. The CDR3 is 14 amino acids. In germline, CDR1 is SGHDT, CDR2 YYEEEE. The sequenced part of the CDR3 DNA is TGTGCCAGCAGCCAAGGGACAGCCCAAGAGACC. Amino acids: CASSQGTAQET. In full, the CDR3 is CASSQGTAQETQYF.

This clone was counted many times. The sequence runs out 3 residues before the end of the CDR3; the remainder is reconstructed from the germline J gene. The V gene is TRBV6-2 or TRBV6-3, the J gene TRBJ2-5, with a weak D call TRBD2 (5 bases). The CDR3 runs to 16 residues. Trimming removed 5 bases from V and 1 base from J, with 17 bases in between. Germline CDR1 and CDR2: MNHEY and SVGEGT. CDR3 sequence reads: CASSQDSAYFQETQYF. CDR3 bases read: TGTGCCAGCAGTCAAGATAGCGCCTACTTCCAAGAGACC.

This clone was observed at least ten times. The DNA ends 3 residues before the CDR3 does, and the rest of the CDR3 is filled in from the germline J gene. The rearrangement joins TRBV7-8 to TRBJ1-5; no definite D call. This CDR3 is built from 13 residues. V was shortened by 6 bases and J by 0 bases, with 6 bases between the two germline ends. Germline-derived CDR1 and CDR2 are SGHVS and FQNEAQ. The CDR3 spells CASSMYSNQPQHF. The DNA read from the CDR3 is TGTGCCAGCAGTATGTATAGCAATCAGCCC.

Points on this clone: The read terminates 3 residues before the CDR3 end, so the remaining end is supplied by the germline J gene. This chain links TRBV18 with TRBJ2-7, with 8 bases aligning to TRBD2. CDR1 KGHSH and CDR2 LQKENI come from the germline V gene. The CDR3 extends over 16 amino acids. Trimming cost V 4 bases and J 0 bases; bases outside gene matches: 8. CDR3 sequence: CASSLVGGASSYEQYF. The part of the CDR3 DNA that was read is TGTGCCAGCTCACTAGTCGGGGGGGCGAGCTCCTACGAG. The whole variable domain, filled in from reference TRBV18 and TRBJ2-7, reads NAGVMQNPRHLVRRRGQEARLRCSPMKGHSHVYWYRQLPEEGLKFMVYLQKENIIDESGMPKERFSAEFPKEGPSILRIQQVVRGDSAAYFCASSLVGGASSYEQYFGPGTRLTVT.

This clone was seen ten or more times. The read ends 3 residues early relative to the CDR3; the germline J gene fills the gap. V usage is TRBV6-4 and J usage is TRBJ2-1, with 7 bases matching TRBD2. V lost 5 bases, J lost 9 bases, and 7 bases stayed unmatched. The CDR3 extends over 13 amino acids. Germline assignment: CDR1 MRHNA and CDR2 SNTAGT. The chain's CDR3 is CASSRTSVGEQFF. CDR3 DNA, as far as it was read: TGTGCCAGCAGTAGGACTAGTGTCGGTGAG.

This clone came up many times. The CDR3 is cut off 3 residues early in the read; its end comes from the germline J gene. The chain combines TRBV5-4 with TRBJ2-3; 8 bases are shared with TRBD2. The CDR3 loop spans 13 amino acids. Per the germline V gene, CDR1 is SGHNT and CDR2 is YYREEE (reference sequence). The J segment lost 6 bases and the V segment lost 3 bases, leaving 3 bases of the junction unmatched. CDR3 region: CASSSSGLDTQYF. The DNA read from the CDR3 is TGTGCCAGCAGCTCTAGCGGGTTGGATACG.

The table lists this clone with many counts. CDR3 bases read: TGTGCCAGTAGTACAGGCCGAGGCAAAAACATT. It encodes CASSTGRGKNI. In full, the CDR3 is CASSTGRGKNIQYF. The V gene is TRBV19, the J gene TRBJ2-4; D remains unclear. The read comes to an end 3 residues before the CDR3 does, leaving the germline J gene to fill in the end. Germline assignment: CDR1 LNHDA and CDR2 SQIVND (reference sequence). V was shortened by 4 bases and J by 3 bases, with 10 bases between the two germline ends. The CDR3 loop spans 14 amino acids.

This clone was seen repeatedly, ten times or more. Here the CDR3 reads CASSAQGRVDTQYF. CDR3 DNA, as far as it was read: TGTGCCAGCAGCGCTCAGGGGAGAGTTGATACG. The chain employs TRBV7-3 and TRBJ2-3; tentative D call: TRBD1 (6 bases). The read terminates 3 residues ahead of where the CDR3 ends, so the germline J gene completes it. V dropped 5 bases and J dropped 6 bases, with 15 bases sitting between them. This CDR3 has 14 residues. The germline V gene encodes CDR1 SGHTA and CDR2 FQGTGA.

This clone was found many times. Read data end 3 residues before the CDR3 end; the end is taken from the germline J gene. V usage is TRBV7-2 and J usage is TRBJ1-2; unclear D gene. The CDR3 has 13 residues. In germline, CDR1 is SGHTA, CDR2 FQGNSA. Trimming stripped 4 bases from V and 4 bases from J, with 10 bases between. The covered CDR3 bases are TGTGCCAGCAGCTCGAGCTATTCCTATGGC. Its translation: CASSSSYSYG. The CDR3 in full is CASSSSYSYGYTF.

This clone was seen ten or more times. The read ends 3 residues early relative to the CDR3; the germline J gene fills the gap. The J gene is TRBJ2-7, the V gene TRBV20-1; 13 bases line up with TRBD2. Trimming took 6 bases from V and 5 from J; bases not matched to a gene: 16. The length of the CDR3 is 17 residues. Germline CDR1 DFQATT, CDR2 SNEGSKA (reference sequence). CDR3 DNA, as far as it was read: TGCAGTGCGCAGACTCCAGGACTAGCGGGAGAGATCCACGAG. This translates into CSAQTPGLAGEIHE. The full CDR3 is CSAQTPGLAGEIHEQYF.

The table lists this clone with many counts. Coverage ceases 3 residues before the CDR3 finishes, and the germline J gene fills in the end. The chain links TRBV20-1 to TRBJ2-3; 12 nucleotides line up with TRBD2. Germline V CDR1 and CDR2: DFQATT, SNEGSKA (reference sequence). J lost 1 base, V lost 5 bases, and 10 bases had no gene match. The CDR3 extends over 17 amino acids. The CDR3 bases that were read are TGCAGTGCTGGACTAGCGGGATCATCAGGGGGCACAGATACG. Its protein is CSAGLAGSSGGTDT. The whole CDR3 protein reads CSAGLAGSSGGTDTQYF.

The table lists this clone with many counts. The read falls 3 residues short of the CDR3 end, and the missing part is taken from the germline J gene. The genes are TRBV20-1 and TRBJ2-1; possible D gene TRBD2, 6 bases. Germline assignment: CDR1 DFQATT and CDR2 SNEGSKA (reference sequence). V was shortened by 7 bases and J by 4 bases, with 17 bases between the two germline ends. This CDR3 region has 14 residues. CDR3 sequence reads: CSVLPGLRYNEQFF. The sequenced part of the CDR3 DNA is TGCAGTGTTCTGCCGGGACTTCGATACAATGAG.

Many counts were recorded for this clone. The read stops 3 residues short of the end of the CDR3; the missing end is completed from the germline J gene. The V gene is TRBV20-1, the J gene TRBJ2-7, with 9 bases lining up with TRBD1. J was trimmed by 4 bases and V by 5 bases; bases with no gene match: 9. This CDR3 is 14 amino acids long. CDR1 and CDR2 from the germline V gene are DFQATT and SNEGSKA (reference sequence). The CDR3 reads CSAGTGTGSYEQYF. CDR3 DNA, as far as it was read: TGCAGTGCTGGAACCGGGACAGGGAGTTACGAG.

This clone was recorded at least ten times. The CDR3 end lies 3 residues beyond the end of the read and is filled in from the germline J gene. The V and J genes are TRBV27 and TRBJ2-7, with a possible D match to TRBD2 (7 bases). V gave up 6 bases and J gave up 1 base, with 19 bases separating them. Germline values: CDR1 MNHEY, CDR2 SMNVEV (reference sequence). The length of the CDR3 is 16 residues. The sequenced CDR3 bases are TGTGCCAGCAGGATATCTTGGGGGGGCGGTTCCTACGAG. It translates to CASRISWGGGSYE. The CDR3 reads in full as CASRISWGGGSYEQYF.

This clone was observed many times. The read terminates 3 residues ahead of where the CDR3 ends, so the germline J gene completes it. The rearrangement links TRBV6-4 to TRBJ2-7, with D tentatively TRBD1 (6 bases). Germline V CDR1 and CDR2: MRHNA, SNTAGT. CDR3 size: 19 residues. Trimming took 0 bases from V and 4 from J, leaving 25 bases between them. The sequenced CDR3 bases are TGTGCCAGCAGTGACTCCCGATTCGACAGGACAAGTACCCGGTACGAG. Protein: CASSDSRFDRTSTRYE. The full CDR3 is CASSDSRFDRTSTRYEQYF.

This clone has at least ten counts. The read ends 3 residues early relative to the CDR3; the germline J gene fills the gap. The rearrangement links TRBV19 to TRBJ2-7, with 7 bases that match TRBD2. There are 15 residues in the CDR3. Germline CDR1 LNHDA, CDR2 SQIVND (reference sequence). Trimming removed 2 bases from V and 4 bases from J; junction bases left unmatched: 8. The sequenced CDR3 bases are TGTGCCAGTAGTATATCGTACGGGACTAAATACGAG. Amino acid sequence: CASSISYGTKYE. The complete CDR3 protein is CASSISYGTKYEQYF.

This clone was found many times. The read ends 3 residues early relative to the CDR3; the germline J gene fills the gap. V usage is TRBV20-1 and J usage is TRBJ2-7; D might be TRBD1 (5 bases). The CDR3 contains 12 residues. Germline loops: CDR1 DFQATT, CDR2 SNEGSKA (reference sequence). V was shortened by 6 bases and J by 6 bases, with 15 bases between the two germline ends. CDR3 protein: CSAPYRGFEQYF. The part of the CDR3 DNA that was read is TGCAGTGCCCCTTATAGGGGTTTCGAG.

This clone was counted a few times. The read gets to within 3 residues of the CDR3 end, and the germline J gene fills in the rest. The V call is TRBV13, the J call TRBJ2-7; 11 bases match TRBD2. The V gene's germline CDR1 is PRHDT and CDR2 FYEKMQ (reference sequence). CDR3 length: 16 residues. Trimming cost V 2 bases and J 6 bases; bases outside gene matches: 9. CDR3 loop: CASSLFSRGLAGEQYF. Incomplete CDR3 DNA: TGTGCCAGCAGCTTATTTAGTCGCGGACTAGCGGGCGAG.